These 20 T cell receptor beta chains were all obtained from the same sample, sequenced in a study of cytomegalovirus exposure and HLA in healthy donors. PCR primers comprised 60 Vbeta and 13 Jbeta primers. Measured with immunoSEQ multiplex PCR; TCRdb has only the in-frame clones, and not every one. The profile covers around 180,000 clones, with 80% appearing a single time and 5.7% taken by the ten largest. Material: PBMCs. The receptors were sampled from a man aged 40-49 years in good health and CMV-seronegative.

The CDR3 DNA reads TGTGCCACCGAAGGGGGAACCTCCTACGAGCAGTACTTC. It encodes CATEGGTSYEQYF. The rearrangement joins TRBV6-5 to TRBJ2-7; weak D call: TRBD1 (6 bases). There are 13 residues in the CDR3. With 10 bases removed from V and 0 bases from J, the gap between germline ends came to 13 bases. Looked up from germline, CDR1 is MNHEY and CDR2 is SVGAGI.

The chain combines TRBV6-5 with TRBJ2-1, with D possibly matching TRBD2 (6 bases). The germline gives CDR1 MNHEY, CDR2 SVGAGI. V shed 4 bases and J shed 8 bases, with 21 bases lying between them. The CDR3 totals 16 residues. The CDR3 loop is CASSFTPGGGSDEQFF. DNA of the CDR3: TGTGCCAGCAGTTTCACCCCGGGTGGGGGGAGCGATGAGCAGTTCTTC.

The chain carries TRBV7-2 and TRBJ2-2, with 7 nucleotides matching TRBD1. V lost 1 base, J lost 5 bases, and 4 bases stayed unmatched. The CDR3 extends over 15 amino acids. The germline gives CDR1 SGHTA, CDR2 FQGNSA. The DNA for the CDR3 is TGTGCCAGCAGCTTAGAAGGGGGCTTAACCGGGGAGCTGTTTTTT. Its translation: CASSLEGGLTGELFF.

The gene calls are TRBV12-5 and TRBJ2-2; 8 nucleotides align to TRBD2. Germline CDR1 and CDR2: LGHNT and FRNRAP. The CDR3 runs to 17 residues. The ends lost 2 bases at V and 4 bases at J; junction bases unmatched: 9. CDR3 loop: CASGLPKAGVATGELFF. The CDR3 nucleotides are TGTGCTAGTGGTTTGCCTAAAGCGGGAGTAGCCACCGGGGAGCTGTTTTTT.

In DNA, the CDR3 is TGTGCCAGCAGCTTACCCAGAATACCCTACGAGCAGTACTTC. It yields the protein CASSLPRIPYEQYF. The rearrangement links TRBV7-2 to TRBJ2-7; D unclear. The germline CDR1 and CDR2 sequences are SGHTA and FQGNSA. The ends were cut back, 2 bases at V and 2 bases at J, with 10 bases in the middle. The CDR3 length is 14 residues.

The chain employs TRBV5-1 and TRBJ2-5, with 8 bases fitting TRBD2. J lost 6 bases, V lost 3 bases, and 7 bases had no gene match. Germline assignment: CDR1 SGHRS and CDR2 YFSETQ. CDR3 length: 14 residues. The chain's CDR3 is CASSSGLGQKTQYF. For the CDR3, the DNA is TGCGCCAGCAGCTCGGGACTAGGTCAAAAGACCCAGTACTTC.

The chain is built from TRBV25-1 and TRBJ1-4, with 9 nucleotides matching TRBD1. V trimming: 1 base; J trimming: 10 bases; junction bases outside the gene matches: 4. Germline V lookup: CDR1 MGHDK, CDR2 SYGVNS. The CDR3 runs to 14 residues. The CDR3 nucleotides read TGTGCCAGCAGTGAATCACGGGACAGGGTAAAACTGTTTTTT. Protein product: CASSESRDRVKLFF.

CDR3 in DNA: TGTGCCAGCAGTGAAGAAAGATCGGGACAGGGCGGGGAGCTGTTTTTT. Amino acids: CASSEERSGQGGELFF. The rearrangement joins TRBV2 to TRBJ2-2; 9 nucleotides align to TRBD1. Losses at the gene ends were 1 base for V and 7 bases for J; bases not matched to a gene: 7. This CDR3 is built from 16 residues. Germline values: CDR1 SNHLY, CDR2 FYNNEI.

The J gene is TRBJ1-1, the V gene TRBV10-2, with TRBD1 identical over 11 bases. This CDR3 is 14 amino acids long. Germline trimming cut 7 bases from V and 2 bases from J; bases unmatched to any gene: 3. CDR1 WSHSY and CDR2 SAAADI come from the germline V gene. CDR3 DNA sequence: TGCGCCAGCACGGGACAGGGGGTCAACACTGAAGCTTTCTTT. Amino acid sequence: CASTGQGVNTEAFF.

About this clone: This sample also contains other DNA sequences that code for the same CDR3. The V call is TRBV6-5, the J call TRBJ1-2; the D gene is possibly TRBD1 (6 bases). The CDR3 runs 13 residues. V was pared by 6 bases and J by 2 bases, with 10 bases between. Germline V CDR1 and CDR2: MNHEY, SVGAGI. CDR3 sequence reads: CASRTQGNYGYTF. The CDR3, as DNA: TGTGCCAGCAGAACCCAGGGGAACTATGGCTACACCTTC.

About this clone itself: At one boundary the junction diverges from the germline segment, which might be a read error. This chain connects TRBV7-9 to TRBJ1-5; no firm D call. Per the germline V gene, CDR1 is SEHNR and CDR2 is FQNEAQ (reference sequence). The CDR3 loop spans 15 amino acids. The CDR3: CSSSLGEGGNQPQHF. CDR3 nucleotides: TGTTCCAGCAGCTTAGGAGAAGGAGGCAATCAGCCCCAGCATTTT.

The V gene is TRBV4-1, the J gene TRBJ2-1; TRBD1 matches 12 bases. This CDR3 spans 19 amino acids. The ends lost 6 bases at V and 3 bases at J; junction bases unmatched: 15. Per germline, CDR1 MGHRA and CDR2 YSYEKL. CDR3 loop: CASSRRISGTGGGYNEQFF. The CDR3 DNA sequence: TGCGCCAGCAGTCGCAGAATCTCCGGGACAGGGGGCGGCTACAATGAGCAGTTCTTC.

The chain uses TRBV19 and TRBJ1-1, with D possibly matching TRBD1 (5 bases). This CDR3 is built from 15 residues. With 5 bases removed from V and 1 base from J, the gap between germline ends came to 14 bases. Germline V gene data show CDR1 as LNHDA and CDR2 as SQIVND (reference sequence). The CDR3 DNA follows: TGTGCCAGTAGTTCCCCCTGGGGGGAGAACACTGAAGCTTTCTTT. Encoded protein: CASSSPWGENTEAFF.

The J gene is TRBJ2-3, the V gene TRBV5-1; 10 bases are shared with TRBD2. The CDR3 has 16 amino acids. Germline trimming cut 4 bases from V and 2 bases from J; bases unmatched to any gene: 7. Germline lookup yields CDR1 SGHRS and CDR2 YFSETQ. CDR3 DNA sequence: TGCGCCAGCAGCATTCCGGGACTAGCGATCACAGATACGCAGTATTTT. Encoded protein: CASSIPGLAITDTQYF.

The gene calls are TRBV28 and TRBJ1-5; D remains ambiguous. Trimming took off 2 bases at V and 2 bases at J, with 10 bases between the two ends. Per germline, CDR1 MDHEN and CDR2 SYDVKM. The CDR3 covers 15 residues. DNA of the CDR3: TGTGCCAGCAGTTTACCCGGGAGTGGCAATCAGCCCCAGCATTTT. Its translation: CASSLPGSGNQPQHF.

The chain joins TRBV5-1 to TRBJ2-5; tentative D call: TRBD2 (7 bases). From germline, CDR1 is SGHRS and CDR2 YFSETQ. Trimming left V 0 bases short and J 5 bases short, with 14 bases between. The CDR3 covers 15 residues. CDR3 bases: TGCGCCAGCAGCTTGGCCGGCGGGGGCTCCGAGACCCAGTACTTC. Amino acid sequence: CASSLAGGGSETQYF.

V and J are TRBV14 and TRBJ2-7; D perhaps matches TRBD1 (5 bases). The germline V and J ends were trimmed by 1 base and 3 bases, with 10 bases remaining between them. Germline CDR1 and CDR2: SGHDN and FVKESK. This CDR3 comprises 14 residues. CDR3 in amino acids: CASSQGGMGYEQYF. Here the CDR3 DNA reads TGTGCCAGCAGCCAAGGGGGCATGGGCTACGAGCAGTACTTC. The full variable domain, completed using reference TRBV14 and TRBJ2-7, is EAGVTQFPSHSVIEKGQTVTLRCDPISGHDNLYWYRRVMGKEIKFLLHFVKESKQDESGMPNNRFLAERTGGTYSTLKVQPAELEDSGVYFCASSQGGMGYEQYFGPGTRLTVT.

The V and J genes are TRBV6-1 and TRBJ1-4, with 11 bases fitting TRBD1. This CDR3 is 15 amino acids long. V shed 4 bases, J shed 3 bases, and the junction held 1 base outside the gene matches. Germline CDR1 MNHNS, CDR2 SASEGT. This chain's CDR3 is CASSGGQGANEKLFF. CDR3 nucleotide sequence: TGTGCCAGCAGTGGGGGACAGGGGGCTAATGAAAAACTGTTTTTT.

The chain couples TRBV6-5 to TRBJ1-2, with D possibly matching TRBD1 (5 bases). The CDR3 totals 15 residues. From germline, CDR1 is MNHEY and CDR2 SVGAGI. The V gene lost 4 bases and the J gene lost 4 bases, with 16 bases spanning the gap. The CDR3 reads CASSSRGTGGYGYTF. CDR3 in DNA: TGTGCCAGCAGTTCCCGGGGTACCGGGGGCTATGGCTACACCTTC.

The DNA for the CDR3 is TGTGCCAGCAGCCCGGGACTAGCGGGAGGCGTTTCGAAGTACGAGCAGTACTTC. Residues: CASSPGLAGGVSKYEQYF. The rearrangement uses TRBV14 and TRBJ2-7, with 15 bases aligning to TRBD2. Germline-derived CDR1 and CDR2 are SGHDN and FVKESK. Germline trimming cut 4 bases from V and 4 bases from J; bases unmatched to any gene: 11. This CDR3 comprises 18 residues.